This record covers a single T cell receptor (beta chain). The antigen is not known. TCR beta cDNA libraries included unique molecular identifiers. TCRdb reprocessed the PCR reads with MiXCR, giving one entry per CDR3 protein. The sample has some 690,000 distinct CDR3 sequences, 59% seen once; the top ten hold over 9%. The data stem from a study of post-analysis software for immune sequencing data. Background on the study: Several disease courses (relapsing-remitting, secondary progressive and progressive-relapsing) of multiple sclerosis were included. General study points: Five or six TRBV segments, TRBV5-6, TRBV5-1 and TRBV20-1 among them, were found more frequent in patients than controls. Samples prepared in the same batch strongly co-clustered by F measure. Relative to controls, patients with multiple sclerosis showed significantly lower normalized Chao1 diversity.

Germline assignment: CDR1 SGHRS and CDR2 YFSETQ. The V end was cut by 0 bases, the J end by 0 bases, with 14 bases between. CDR3 size: 17 residues. The chain joins TRBV5-1 to TRBJ2-3; D is perhaps TRBD1 or TRBD2 (5 bases each). The specimen was blood. The receptor was isolated from a girl aged 2-10 years with multiple sclerosis. CDR3: CASSLAGASLSTDTQYF. The CDR3 DNA reads as TGCGCCAGCAGCTTGGCCGGGGCAAGTCTAAGCACAGATACGCAGTATTTT. The whole variable domain, remainder taken from reference TRBV5-1 and TRBJ2-3, is KAGVTQTPRYLIKTRGQQVTLSCSPISGHRSVSWYQQTPGQGLQFLFEYFSETQRNKGNFPGRFSGRQFSNSRSEMNVSTLELGDSALYLCASSLAGASLSTDTQYFGPGTRLTVL.